This T cell receptor (beta chain) appears in the sequencing data of a study of T-cell reconstitution after alpha-beta-depleted transplantation in children. This CDR3 contains 11 residues. The V end lost 5 bases, the J end lost 8 bases, and 6 bases lay between the germline ends. It was with unique molecular identifiers that the TCRbeta library was prepared. A single record per CDR3 protein comes from TCRdb applying MiXCR to the PCR reads. The sample gives roughly 300,000 distinct CDR3 sequences, 9.9% of which show up once; roughly a tenth is in the top ten. At least ten counts were recorded for this clonotype.

The source was PBMCs from the stem cell graft donor, collected from the stem cell graft. The J gene is TRBJ1-4, the V gene TRBV12-3 or TRBV12-4, with D maybe TRBD1 (5 bases). This clonotype originated in a human donor who donated a stem cell graft to a child with SCID. Here the CDR3 DNA reads TGTGCCAGCAGTGGGGGGGAAAAACTGTTTTTT. It codes for CASSGGEKLFF.